Below, 18 T cell receptor beta chains from the same sample are listed, as sequenced in a study of blood T cell repertoires in COVID-19. Sequencing was performed with immunoSEQ multiplex PCR; in TCRdb, only in-frame clones are kept and a portion is missing. This table holds roughly 150,000 clones, 78% found once. Sequenced material: peripheral blood. These receptors came from an elderly woman with acute or convalescent COVID-19.

The rearrangement uses TRBV10-2 and TRBJ1-2; D possibly corresponds to TRBD1 (5 bases). This CDR3 is 14 amino acids long. Germline V gene lookup returns CDR1 WSHSY and CDR2 SAAADI. V was clipped by 5 bases and J by 8 bases, with 18 bases between them. The CDR3 DNA is TGCGCCAGCAGTATGACAGAAGGGATAGGAGGCTACACCTTC. It is translated as CASSMTEGIGGYTF.

This clone was seen just once. The rearrangement joins TRBV2 to TRBJ2-1, with a tentative D call TRBD1 (5 bases). Germline V gene sequence: CDR1 SNHLY, CDR2 FYNNEI. The CDR3 totals 12 residues. Trimming removed 6 bases at V and 8 bases at J, with 11 bases between. This chain's CDR3 is CASRGAVDEQFF. As DNA, the CDR3 is TGTGCCAGCAGAGGGGCGGTGGATGAGCAGTTCTTC.

This clone was seen a handful of times. The chain recombines TRBV12-3 or TRBV12-4 with TRBJ1-4; a weak D match, TRBD1 (5 bases). V was cut by 7 bases and J by 7 bases, with 13 bases left in between. There are 13 residues in the CDR3. The CDR3 is CASTAGLSEKLFF. The CDR3 DNA reads as TGTGCCAGCACCGCAGGGTTGAGTGAAAAACTGTTTTTT.

The rearrangement links TRBV2 to TRBJ2-7; TRBD1 aligns across 7 bases. CDR1 and CDR2 from the germline V gene are SNHLY and FYNNEI. The J segment lost 1 base and the V segment lost 5 bases, leaving 8 bases of the junction unmatched. This CDR3 contains 15 residues. The CDR3: CASSLRQGPSYEQYF. In nucleotides, the CDR3 is TGTGCCAGCAGTCTCCGACAGGGCCCGTCCTACGAGCAGTACTTC.

CDR3 bases: TGTGCCAGTAGGAAGCTAGCGAGCTCCTACGAGCAGTACTTC. Encoded protein: CASRKLASSYEQYF. This rearrangement joins TRBV19 to TRBJ2-7; possibly TRBD2 for D (6 bases). Per the germline V gene, CDR1 is LNHDA and CDR2 is SQIVND (reference sequence). The CDR3 has 14 residues. Between the trimmed V and J ends, which lost 6 bases and 0 bases, there was a span of 12 bases.

This clone showed up many times. The J gene is TRBJ1-5, the V gene TRBV6-2 or TRBV6-3; no clear D. The CDR3 length is 15 residues. V shed 0 bases and J shed 5 bases, with 11 bases lying between them. The germline CDR1 and CDR2 sequences are MNHEY and SVGEGT. The CDR3 sequence: CASSYSNVGYQPQHF. As DNA, the CDR3 is TGTGCCAGCAGTTACTCGAATGTCGGTTATCAGCCCCAGCATTTT.

This clone was seen repeatedly, ten times or more. The rearrangement uses TRBV2 and TRBJ1-2; the D gene is possibly TRBD1 (6 bases). The CDR3 sequence is 15 residues long. Germline CDR1 is SNHLY and CDR2 is FYNNEI. The V end was cut by 5 bases, the J end by 4 bases, with 17 bases between. CDR3 sequence: CASSPRAQGFYGYTF. The CDR3 DNA reads as TGTGCCAGCAGTCCCCGGGCACAGGGCTTCTATGGCTACACCTTC.

The chain carries TRBV7-9 and TRBJ1-4; TRBD1 matches at 9 bases. This CDR3 contains 15 residues. Trimming cost V 5 bases and J 7 bases; bases outside gene matches: 8. The germline V gene has CDR1 SEHNR and CDR2 FQNEAQ (reference sequence). CDR3 protein: CASSLTTGGGEKLFF. For the CDR3, the DNA is TGTGCCAGCAGCCTAACTACAGGGGGCGGTGAAAAACTGTTTTTT.

The chain links TRBV6-5 to TRBJ2-2; 7 bases line up with TRBD1. The CDR3 runs 14 residues. Germline values: CDR1 MNHEY, CDR2 SVGAGI. The junction had 3 bases not matched to a gene; V was cut back by 0 bases and J by 8 bases. Here the CDR3 reads CASSYSTGIGELFF. In DNA, the CDR3 is TGTGCCAGCAGTTACTCGACAGGGATTGGGGAGCTGTTTTTT.

The chain couples TRBV9 to TRBJ1-2; 9 nucleotides align to TRBD1. Trimming cost V 3 bases and J 7 bases; bases outside gene matches: 4. Per the germline V gene, CDR1 is SGDLS and CDR2 is YYNGEE. The CDR3 contains 13 residues. In DNA, the CDR3 is TGTGCCAGCAGCGCACAGGGGGCAGGTGGCTACACCTTC. It specifies CASSAQGAGGYTF.

This clone was detected only once. This CDR3 is CASSNLQGAEKLFF. The CDR3 bases are TGTGCCAGCAGCAACCTCCAGGGGGCTGAAAAACTGTTTTTT. The rearrangement links TRBV3-1 (or the pseudogene TRBV3-2) to TRBJ1-4; 8 positions match TRBD1. The germline gives CDR1 LGHDT, CDR2 YNNKEL (reference sequence). V lost 5 bases, J lost 7 bases, and 6 bases stayed unmatched. The length of the CDR3 is 14 residues.

The chain uses TRBV4-1 and TRBJ2-5; a weak D match, TRBD1 (5 bases). CDR3 length: 16 residues. The germline CDR1 and CDR2 sequences are MGHRA and YSYEKL. Trimming removed 1 base at V and 5 bases at J, with 17 bases between. Written as DNA, the CDR3 is TGCGCCAGCAGCCAAGTAACCAGGGTGGTTGAGGAGACCCAGTACTTC. This sequence encodes CASSQVTRVVEETQYF.

The CDR3 sequence: CASSLDRGEPQHF. CDR3 nucleotide sequence: TGTGCCAGCAGCTTAGACAGGGGGGAGCCCCAGCATTTT. The chain uses TRBV7-8 and TRBJ1-5, with 8 bases aligning to TRBD1. CDR1 and CDR2 from the germline V gene are SGHVS and FQNEAQ. V lost 1 base, J lost 8 bases, and 1 base stayed unmatched. The CDR3 extends over 13 amino acids. The entire variable domain, with the rest obtained from reference TRBV7-8 and TRBJ1-5, is as follows: GAGVSQSPRYKVAKRGQDVALRCDPISGHVSLFWYQQALGQGPEFLTYFQNEAQLDKSGLPSDRFFAERPEGSVSTLKIQRTQQEDSAVYLCASSLDRGEPQHFGDGTRLSIL.

The gene calls are TRBV27 and TRBJ1-1; a weak D match, TRBD1 (6 bases). This CDR3 contains 14 residues. Germline lookup yields CDR1 MNHEY and CDR2 SMNVEV (reference sequence). V lost 6 bases to trimming and J lost 4 bases, with 15 bases between them. DNA of the CDR3: TGTGCCAGCAGCCAAACAGGGTCGAGCACTGAAGCTTTCTTT. Encoded protein: CASSQTGSSTEAFF.

The chain couples TRBV11-1 to TRBJ1-2, with D uncertain. Trimming pared 1 base from V and 3 bases from J, leaving 9 bases between. Germline loops: CDR1 SGHAT, CDR2 FQDESV (reference sequence). This CDR3 has 14 amino acids. CDR3 bases: TGTGCCAGCAGCTTAGTGAGGTGTTACTATGGCTACACCTTC. It encodes CASSLVRCYYGYTF. The full variable domain, with the rest looked up from reference TRBV11-1 and TRBJ1-2, is EAEVAQSPRYKITEKSQAVAFWCDPISGHATLYWYRQILGQGPELLVQFQDESVVDDSQLPKDRFSAERLKGVDSTLKIQPAELGDSAMYLCASSLVRCYYGYTFGSGTRLTVV.

This chain links TRBV5-7 with TRBJ2-5; D unresolved. TRBV5-7 is designated an ORF whose function remains uncertain. The CDR3 is 13 amino acids. Trimming took 4 bases from V and 0 from J, leaving 7 bases between them. This chain's CDR3 is CASSRQDQETQYF. CDR3 DNA: TGTGCCAGCAGCCGACAAGACCAAGAGACCCAGTACTTC.

The rearrangement uses TRBV6-6 and TRBJ2-5; TRBD1 matches at 9 bases. V lost 2 bases and J lost 5; bases outside the gene matches: 9. CDR3 length: 16 amino acids. Per the germline V gene, CDR1 is MNHNY and CDR2 is SVGAGI (reference sequence). CDR3 sequence: CASSYPGTGSLETQYF. CDR3 DNA sequence: TGTGCCAGCAGTTACCCCGGGACAGGGTCGCTCGAGACCCAGTACTTC.

The gene calls are TRBV11-2 and TRBJ2-1, with no clear D. Germline CDR1 is SGHAT and CDR2 is FQNNGV. Trimming left V 3 bases short and J 0 bases short, with 9 bases between. The CDR3 spans 15 residues. The CDR3 DNA is TGTGCCAGCAGCTTTCTCCCCCTCTCCTACAATGAGCAGTTCTTC. Amino acids: CASSFLPLSYNEQFF.